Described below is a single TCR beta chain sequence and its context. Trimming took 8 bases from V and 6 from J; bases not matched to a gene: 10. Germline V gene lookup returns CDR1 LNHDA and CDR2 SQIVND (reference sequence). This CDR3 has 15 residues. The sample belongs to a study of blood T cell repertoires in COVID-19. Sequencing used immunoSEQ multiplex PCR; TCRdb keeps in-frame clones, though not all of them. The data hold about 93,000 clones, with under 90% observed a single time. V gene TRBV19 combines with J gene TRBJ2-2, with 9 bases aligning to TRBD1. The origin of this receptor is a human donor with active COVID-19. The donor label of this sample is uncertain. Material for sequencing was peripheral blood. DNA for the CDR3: TGTGCCAGTGCCGGGACAGGGAATTTTGCCGGGGAGCTGTTTTTT. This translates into CASAGTGNFAGELFF.